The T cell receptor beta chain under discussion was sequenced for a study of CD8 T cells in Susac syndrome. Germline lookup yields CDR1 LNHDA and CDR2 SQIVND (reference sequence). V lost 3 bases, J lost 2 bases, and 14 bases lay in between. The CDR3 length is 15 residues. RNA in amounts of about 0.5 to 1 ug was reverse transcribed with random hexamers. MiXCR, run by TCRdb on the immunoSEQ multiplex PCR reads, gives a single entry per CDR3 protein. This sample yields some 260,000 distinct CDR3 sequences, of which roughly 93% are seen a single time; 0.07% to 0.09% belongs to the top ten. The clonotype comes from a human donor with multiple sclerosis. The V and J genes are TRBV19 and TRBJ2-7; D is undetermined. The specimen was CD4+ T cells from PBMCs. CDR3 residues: CASSMARAEAYEQYF. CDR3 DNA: TGTGCCAGTAGTATGGCTCGTGCAGAAGCCTACGAGCAGTACTTC.